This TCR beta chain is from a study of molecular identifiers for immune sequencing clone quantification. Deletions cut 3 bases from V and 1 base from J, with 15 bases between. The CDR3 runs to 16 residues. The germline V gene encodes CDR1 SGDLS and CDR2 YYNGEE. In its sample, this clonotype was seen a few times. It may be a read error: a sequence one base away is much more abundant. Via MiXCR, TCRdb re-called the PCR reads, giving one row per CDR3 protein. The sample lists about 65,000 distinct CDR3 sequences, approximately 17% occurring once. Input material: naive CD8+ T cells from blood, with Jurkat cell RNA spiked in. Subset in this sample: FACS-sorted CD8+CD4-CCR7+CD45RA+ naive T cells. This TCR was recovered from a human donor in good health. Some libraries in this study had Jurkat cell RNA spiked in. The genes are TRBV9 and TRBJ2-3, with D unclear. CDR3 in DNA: TGTGCCAGCAGCGCTCTCCCGGGCCAGGGCACAGATACGCAGTATTTT. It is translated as CASSALPGQGTDTQYF. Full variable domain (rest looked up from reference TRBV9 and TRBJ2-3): DSGVTQTPKHLITATGQRVTLRCSPRSGDLSVYWYQQSLDQGLQFLIQYYNGEERAKGNILERFSAQQFPDLHSELNLSSLELGDSALYFCASSALPGQGTDTQYFGPGTRLTVL.